This T cell receptor beta chain came from a study of T cells in Graves' hyperthyroidism and ophthalmopathy. RNA transcripts served as the template for amplifying TCR beta CDR3 regions. First-round RT-PCR of the TCR CDR3 relied on the HTBI primer set. TCRdb itself ran the multiplex PCR reads through MiXCR, one entry per CDR3 protein. In the table there are about 710,000 distinct CDR3 sequences, over 15% of which are singletons. Findings and caveats of the study: Ophthalmopathy was predicted by the model a median of roughly 6.6 months ahead of onset.

A note on this clonotype: The antigen remains unidentified.

CDR1 SEHNR and CDR2 FQNEAQ come from the germline V gene (reference sequence). Trimming cost V 7 bases and J 0 bases; bases outside gene matches: 15. This CDR3 is 20 amino acids long. The rearrangement joins TRBV7-9 to TRBJ2-1; 13 positions match TRBD2. This clonotype was sampled from a man between 18 and 29 years old with Graves' hyperthyroidism. Sequenced sample: blood. CDR3 sequence (DNA): TGTGCCAGCACAAACATTGGAACTAGCGGGAGGGCCCGCTCCTACAATGAGCAGTTCTTC. Its protein is CASTNIGTSGRARSYNEQFF.